This is a list of T cell receptor beta chains from one sample in a study of neurological immune-mediated disorders. TCRdb reprocessed the 5' RACE reads with MiXCR, giving one entry per CDR3 protein. Of about 74,000 distinct CDR3 sequences in the sample, around 5.2% are singletons; the top ten hold roughly 7%. The sequenced sample was PBMCs. These receptors originate from a young man with multiple sclerosis. Both conserved end residues are part of each CDR3. The order of the fields is clone size, D gene, V gene, J gene, CDR3 protein, CDR3 DNA. The D gene is left open where the match is weak. Clone size is stated in some rows and not others, as once, few, many or a class when expanded.

abundance: .; d_gene: .; v_gene: TRBV10-3; j_gene: TRBJ2-7; CDR3aa: CAARSTAGEDEQYF; CDR3nt: TGTGCCGCCCGATCAACCGCAGGGGAGGACGAGCAGTACTTC
abundance: many; d_gene: .; v_gene: TRBV7-6; j_gene: TRBJ1-6; CDR3aa: CASSLRGNSPLHF; CDR3nt: TGTGCCAGCAGCTTGAGGGGTAATTCACCCCTCCACTTT
abundance: many; d_gene: .; v_gene: TRBV5-5; j_gene: TRBJ2-5; CDR3aa: CASSPQGTGETQYF; CDR3nt: TGTGCCAGCAGCCCCCAGGGTACGGGGGAGACCCAGTACTTC
abundance: many; d_gene: TRBD1; v_gene: TRBV11-2; j_gene: TRBJ2-7; CDR3aa: CASSGTGGWVYEQYF; CDR3nt: TGTGCCAGCAGCGGGACAGGGGGGTGGGTCTACGAGCAGTACTTC
abundance: many; d_gene: .; v_gene: TRBV10-2; j_gene: TRBJ1-2; CDR3aa: CASSETGPYYGYTF; CDR3nt: TGCGCCAGCAGTGAGACAGGGCCCTACTATGGCTACACCTTC
abundance: many; d_gene: .; v_gene: TRBV6-5; j_gene: TRBJ1-2; CDR3aa: CASSYMSNYGYTF; CDR3nt: TGTGCCAGCAGTTACATGTCTAACTATGGCTACACCTTC
abundance: many; d_gene: .; v_gene: TRBV11-2; j_gene: TRBJ2-3; CDR3aa: CASSSWDTDTQYF; CDR3nt: TGTGCCAGCAGTTCCTGGGACACAGATACGCAGTATTTT
abundance: many; d_gene: .; v_gene: TRBV20-1; j_gene: TRBJ1-1; CDR3aa: CSARDQEGGDITEAFF; CDR3nt: TGCAGTGCTAGAGATCAAGAGGGAGGTGATATCACTGAAGCTTTCTTT
abundance: many; d_gene: .; v_gene: TRBV20-1; j_gene: TRBJ2-5; CDR3aa: CSANLGVETQYF; CDR3nt: TGCAGTGCTAACCTAGGTGTGGAGACCCAGTACTTC
abundance: many; d_gene: .; v_gene: TRBV9; j_gene: TRBJ2-6; CDR3aa: CASSVAFNSGANVLTF; CDR3nt: TGTGCCAGCAGCGTAGCTTTCAACTCTGGGGCCAACGTCCTGACTTTC
abundance: many; d_gene: .; v_gene: TRBV6-6; j_gene: TRBJ2-7; CDR3aa: CASSTGRFAVWAYEQYF; CDR3nt: TGTGCCAGCAGCACAGGGCGTTTCGCGGTTTGGGCCTACGAGCAGTACTTC
abundance: many; d_gene: .; v_gene: TRBV5-1; j_gene: TRBJ1-1; CDR3aa: CASSPPLGAGTEAFF; CDR3nt: TGCGCCAGCAGCCCACCGTTAGGGGCAGGTACTGAAGCTTTCTTT
abundance: many; d_gene: TRBD2; v_gene: TRBV7-9; j_gene: TRBJ2-1; CDR3aa: CASSLGRGLAVGNEQFF; CDR3nt: TGTGCCAGCAGCTTGGGGCGAGGACTAGCGGTAGGCAATGAGCAGTTCTTC
abundance: many; d_gene: .; v_gene: TRBV12-3/TRBV12-4; j_gene: TRBJ1-1; CDR3aa: CASSLAGRLNTEAFF; CDR3nt: TGTGCCAGCAGTTTAGCCGGCAGACTGAACACTGAAGCTTTCTTT
abundance: many; d_gene: TRBD2; v_gene: TRBV6-2/TRBV6-3; j_gene: TRBJ2-7; CDR3aa: CASSWRENYEQYF; CDR3nt: TGTGCCAGCAGTTGGCGGGAGAACTACGAGCAGTACTTC
abundance: many; d_gene: TRBD1; v_gene: TRBV5-1; j_gene: TRBJ2-3; CDR3aa: CASSHGQGADTQYF; CDR3nt: TGCGCCAGCAGCCACGGACAGGGGGCAGATACGCAGTATTTT
abundance: many; d_gene: .; v_gene: TRBV6-1; j_gene: TRBJ1-1; CDR3aa: CASSGYRDTEAFF; CDR3nt: TGTGCCAGCAGCGGTTACAGGGACACTGAAGCTTTCTTT
abundance: many; d_gene: .; v_gene: TRBV5-5; j_gene: TRBJ2-3; CDR3aa: CASTHLGRTDTQYF; CDR3nt: TGTGCCAGCACCCATTTGGGTCGTACAGATACGCAGTATTTT
abundance: many; d_gene: .; v_gene: TRBV5-1; j_gene: TRBJ1-1; CDR3aa: CASSLDSNPEAFF; CDR3nt: TGCGCCAGCAGCTTGGATTCTAACCCTGAAGCTTTCTTT
abundance: many; d_gene: .; v_gene: TRBV6-2/TRBV6-3; j_gene: TRBJ2-1; CDR3aa: CASNAGFYNEQFF; CDR3nt: TGTGCCAGCAATGCAGGTTTTTACAATGAGCAGTTCTTC
abundance: many; d_gene: .; v_gene: TRBV6-5; j_gene: TRBJ2-7; CDR3aa: CASSYDRRQGNEQYF; CDR3nt: TGTGCCAGCAGTTACGACCGGAGGCAGGGCAACGAGCAGTACTTC
abundance: many; d_gene: .; v_gene: TRBV6-2/TRBV6-3; j_gene: TRBJ2-7; CDR3aa: CASSWGHYEQYF; CDR3nt: TGTGCCAGCAGTTGGGGCCACTACGAGCAGTACTTC
abundance: many; d_gene: .; v_gene: TRBV13; j_gene: TRBJ2-7; CDR3aa: CASSYHRDTYEQYF; CDR3nt: TGTGCCAGCAGCTACCACAGGGATACCTACGAGCAGTACTTC
abundance: many; d_gene: .; v_gene: TRBV7-2; j_gene: TRBJ1-2; CDR3aa: CASSLAPGYTF; CDR3nt: TGTGCCAGCAGCTTAGCTCCCGGCTACACCTTC
abundance: many; d_gene: TRBD1; v_gene: TRBV9; j_gene: TRBJ2-3; CDR3aa: CASNLQGAATDTQYF; CDR3nt: TGTGCCAGCAACTTACAGGGGGCAGCGACAGATACGCAGTATTTT
abundance: many; d_gene: TRBD1; v_gene: TRBV20-1; j_gene: TRBJ1-1; CDR3aa: CSARGTGGALGAFF; CDR3nt: TGCAGTGCCCGAGGGACAGGGGGAGCTTTAGGAGCTTTCTTT
abundance: many; d_gene: TRBD1; v_gene: TRBV10-3; j_gene: TRBJ2-7; CDR3aa: CAISEVTGAEQYF; CDR3nt: TGTGCCATCAGTGAGGTGACAGGGGCCGAGCAGTACTTC
abundance: many; d_gene: .; v_gene: TRBV20-1; j_gene: TRBJ2-5; CDR3aa: CSARNRAETQYF; CDR3nt: TGCAGTGCTAGGAACAGGGCAGAGACCCAGTACTTC
abundance: many; d_gene: TRBD1; v_gene: TRBV27; j_gene: TRBJ1-2; CDR3aa: CASSRTGVLYGYTF; CDR3nt: TGTGCCAGCAGTCGGACAGGGGTTCTCTATGGCTACACCTTC
abundance: .; d_gene: .; v_gene: TRBV5-5; j_gene: TRBJ1-2; CDR3aa: CASSRWTGGNGYTF; CDR3nt: TGTGCCAGCAGCCGATGGACTGGGGGGAATGGCTACACCTTC
abundance: many; d_gene: .; v_gene: TRBV11-2; j_gene: TRBJ2-5; CDR3aa: CASSLEFSETQYF; CDR3nt: TGTGCCAGCAGCTTAGAATTCTCGGAGACCCAGTACTTC
abundance: .; d_gene: .; v_gene: TRBV6-5; j_gene: TRBJ1-4; CDR3aa: CASSPQWGGGEKLFF; CDR3nt: TGTGCCAGCAGCCCCCAGTGGGGTGGCGGTGAAAAACTGTTTTTT
abundance: .; d_gene: .; v_gene: TRBV12-3/TRBV12-4; j_gene: TRBJ1-2; CDR3aa: CASSPTGLGGYTF; CDR3nt: TGTGCCAGCAGCCCTACAGGCCTCGGGGGCTACACCTTC
abundance: many; d_gene: .; v_gene: TRBV24-1; j_gene: TRBJ1-4; CDR3aa: CATSGKLATNEKLFF; CDR3nt: TGTGCCACCAGCGGGAAGTTGGCGACTAATGAAAAACTGTTTTTT
abundance: many; d_gene: .; v_gene: TRBV5-1; j_gene: TRBJ1-1; CDR3aa: CASSLISRGANTEAFF; CDR3nt: TGCGCCAGCAGCTTGATATCACGGGGCGCGAACACTGAAGCTTTCTTT
abundance: many; d_gene: .; v_gene: TRBV29-1; j_gene: TRBJ2-2; CDR3aa: CSVWQGSSTGELFF; CDR3nt: TGCAGCGTCTGGCAGGGGTCGAGCACCGGGGAGCTGTTTTTT
abundance: many; d_gene: .; v_gene: TRBV20-1; j_gene: TRBJ2-7; CDR3aa: CSARVGATEYEQYF; CDR3nt: TGCAGTGCTAGAGTGGGGGCAACGGAATACGAGCAGTACTTC
abundance: many; d_gene: TRBD1; v_gene: TRBV12-3/TRBV12-4; j_gene: TRBJ1-3; CDR3aa: CATKGQEIGNTIYF; CDR3nt: TGTGCCACCAAGGGACAGGAGATTGGAAACACCATATATTTT
abundance: many; d_gene: TRBD1; v_gene: TRBV7-2; j_gene: TRBJ1-6; CDR3aa: CASSFAGTVNNSPLHF; CDR3nt: TGTGCCAGCAGCTTTGCCGGGACAGTCAATAATTCACCCCTCCACTTT
abundance: many; d_gene: TRBD2; v_gene: TRBV5-1; j_gene: TRBJ2-7; CDR3aa: CASSLTSGGPTYEQYF; CDR3nt: TGCGCCAGCAGCCTTACTAGCGGGGGACCAACCTACGAGCAGTACTTC
abundance: many; d_gene: .; v_gene: TRBV20-1; j_gene: TRBJ2-2; CDR3aa: CSVGARVADTGELFF; CDR3nt: TGCAGTGTCGGAGCGAGGGTCGCTGACACCGGGGAGCTGTTTTTT
abundance: many; d_gene: .; v_gene: TRBV5-1; j_gene: TRBJ2-6; CDR3aa: CASSLGNGANVLTF; CDR3nt: TGCGCCAGCAGCTTGGGTAACGGGGCCAACGTCCTGACTTTC
abundance: many; d_gene: .; v_gene: TRBV7-2; j_gene: TRBJ2-3; CDR3aa: CASSLWGVTDTQYF; CDR3nt: TGTGCCAGCAGCTTATGGGGCGTAACAGATACGCAGTATTTT
abundance: many; d_gene: .; v_gene: TRBV7-9; j_gene: TRBJ1-3; CDR3aa: CASSLNTASGNTIYF; CDR3nt: TGTGCCAGCAGCTTAAACACGGCCTCTGGAAACACCATATATTTT
abundance: many; d_gene: .; v_gene: TRBV7-2; j_gene: TRBJ1-1; CDR3aa: CASSANGGFTEAFF; CDR3nt: TGTGCCAGCAGCGCCAACGGTGGGTTCACTGAAGCTTTCTTT
abundance: many; d_gene: .; v_gene: TRBV29-1; j_gene: TRBJ2-1; CDR3aa: CSAGEVVNEQFF; CDR3nt: TGCAGCGCTGGGGAAGTCGTTAATGAGCAGTTCTTC
abundance: medium-sized; d_gene: TRBD1; v_gene: TRBV5-1; j_gene: TRBJ2-7; CDR3aa: CASSRTGDHYEQYF; CDR3nt: TGCGCCAGCAGCAGGACAGGGGATCACTACGAGCAGTACTTC
abundance: many; d_gene: .; v_gene: TRBV5-1; j_gene: TRBJ2-3; CDR3aa: CASSLGGQLHNTQYF; CDR3nt: TGCGCCAGCAGCTTGGGAGGACAGCTCCACAATACGCAGTATTTT
abundance: few; d_gene: .; v_gene: TRBV20-1; j_gene: TRBJ1-6; CDR3aa: CSASQGPHSPLNF; CDR3nt: TGCAGTGCTAGCCAGGGGCCGCACTCACCCCTCAACTTT
abundance: many; d_gene: .; v_gene: TRBV7-2; j_gene: TRBJ1-2; CDR3aa: CASSRNTGFYGYTF; CDR3nt: TGTGCCAGCAGCCGAAATACAGGGTTTTATGGCTACACCTTC
abundance: .; d_gene: .; v_gene: TRBV6-2/TRBV6-3; j_gene: TRBJ1-1; CDR3aa: CASRMRRTQNTEAFF; CDR3nt: TGTGCCAGCAGAATGCGAAGGACACAGAACACTGAAGCTTTCTTT
abundance: many; d_gene: .; v_gene: TRBV12-3/TRBV12-4; j_gene: TRBJ1-2; CDR3aa: CASSPSRRANYGYTF; CDR3nt: TGTGCCAGCAGTCCAAGCCGTCGGGCAAACTATGGCTACACCTTC
abundance: .; d_gene: .; v_gene: TRBV20-1; j_gene: TRBJ1-3; CDR3aa: CSARRTGGKTIYF; CDR3nt: TGCAGTGCTAGAAGGACTGGTGGAAAAACCATATATTTT
abundance: many; d_gene: TRBD2; v_gene: TRBV20-1; j_gene: TRBJ2-1; CDR3aa: CSALGLAGGQGEQFF; CDR3nt: TGCAGTGCCCTGGGACTAGCGGGGGGGCAGGGTGAGCAGTTCTTC